This entry lists 5 T cell receptor beta chains sequenced from one sample in a study of tissue T cells after allogeneic stem cell transplantation. Repertoires were generated with immunoSEQ multiplex PCR, while TCRdb's copy carries only in-frame clones and drops some. The sample consists of some 5,000 clones, less than 55% of them appearing once. Documented time point: mouse harvest day 7 after allogeneic transplant. Each mouse received 10^7 T-cell-depleted marrow cells plus 10^6 splenic CD5+ T cells by tail vein. Sequenced input: gut tissue. These receptors were obtained from a female BALB/c mouse given C57BL/6 T cells with graft-versus-host disease after an allogeneic hematopoietic cell transplant.

Comments on this clone: Gene names and germline match the mouse. CDR3 DNA (partial): TGTGCCAGCTCTCAGACAGGGGGGACAGAAACGCTGTAT. This codes for CASSQTGGTETLY. The entire CDR3 is CASSQTGGTETLYF. The chain is built from TRBV12-2 and TRBJ2-3, with TRBD1 matching 9 bases. The observed sequence ends 1 residue before the CDR3 terminus, with the missing tail filled in from the germline J gene. This CDR3 has 14 amino acids. Per the germline V gene, CDR1 is SGHLS and CDR2 is HYDKME. Trimming at V came to 2 bases and at J to 4 bases, leaving 3 bases not matched to a gene.

Remarks on this clone: Each gene name is a mouse one. Sequencing ends 1 residue short of the CDR3 end; the germline J gene provides the rest. The genes are TRBV12-2 and TRBJ2-2; TRBD1 matches at 8 bases. J gave up 0 bases and V 2 bases, and 10 bases lay outside the gene matches. CDR3 length: 18 amino acids. Per germline, CDR1 SGHLS and CDR2 HYDKME. Partial CDR3 DNA: TGTGCCAGCTCTCCGTATGGACAGGGCGGTCCAAACACCGGGCAGCTCTAC. Translation: CASSPYGQGGPNTGQLY. The whole CDR3 region reads CASSPYGQGGPNTGQLYF.

In its sample, this clone was seen a few times. Gene names refer to mouse genes. The CDR3 end falls 1 residue outside the read, so it is completed with the germline J gene. The chain carries TRBV31 and TRBJ2-1, with 8 bases aligning to TRBD2. The CDR3 sequence is 15 residues long. Losses at the gene ends were 2 bases for V and 7 bases for J; bases not matched to a gene: 10. CDR1 GKSSPN and CDR2 SITVG come from the germline V gene. CDR3 loop: CAWSTAGGAGAEQFF. The CDR3 DNA, read in part, is TGTGCCTGGAGTACCGCCGGGGGGGCGGGAGCTGAGCAGTTC.

This clone was recorded only once. Gene names and germline refer to mouse. The observed sequence ends 1 residue before the CDR3 terminus, with the missing tail filled in from the germline J gene. V is TRBV5 and J is TRBJ2-7; 9 nucleotides line up with TRBD2. The CDR3 sequence is 14 residues long. The V gene end was trimmed by 5 bases and the J gene end by 5 bases; junction bases not matched to a gene: 7. Per the germline V gene, CDR1 is LGHNA and CDR2 is YNLKQL (reference sequence). CDR3 in amino acids: CASSMGGRSHEQYF. The part of the CDR3 DNA that was read is TGTGCCAGCAGCATGGGGGGGCGCTCTCATGAACAGTAC.

The sample holds a few counts of this clone. Germline and genes here are mouse. The CDR3 end falls 1 residue outside the read, so it is completed with the germline J gene. The chain recombines TRBV19 with TRBJ1-3, with unresolved D. Trimming stripped 0 bases from V and 0 bases from J, with 7 bases between. The CDR3 has 15 residues. CDR1 is FNHDT and CDR2 is SITEND in the germline V gene (reference sequence). CDR3 sequence: CASSIAAVSGNTLYF. Partial CDR3 DNA: TGTGCCAGCAGTATAGCGGCCGTTTCTGGAAATACGCTCTAT.